Shown below are 5 T cell receptor beta chains from a single sample sequenced in a study of response to subunit inactivated influenza vaccine. TCRdb re-derived calls from the RT-PCR reads in MiXCR, one entry per CDR3 protein. The sample carries about 800,000 distinct CDR3 sequences, around 20% recorded once. The sequences come from PBMCs from blood, collected about 5 days after vaccination. The source of these receptors is a man in his fifties or sixties who received an inactivated influenza vaccine.

This clonotype appeared a few times. The CDR3 nucleotides are TGTGCCAGCAGCCTAAAACTACGCCCCCGGACGGGACAGGGGGACGGAAACACCATATATTTT. The encoded protein is CASSLKLRPRTGQGDGNTIYF. The chain uses TRBV6-2 or TRBV6-3 and TRBJ1-3, with 11 bases aligning to TRBD1. Germline CDR1 and CDR2: MNHEY and SVGEGT. This CDR3 has 21 amino acids. Losses at the gene ends were 6 bases for V and 4 bases for J; bases not matched to a gene: 23.

This clonotype was detected only a few times. The J gene is TRBJ1-2, the V gene TRBV12-3 or TRBV12-4, with D possibly being TRBD1 (5 bases). CDR3 length equals 13 residues. The V end lost 8 bases, the J end lost 2 bases, and 12 bases lay between the germline ends. The CDR3: CASRAGPNYGYTF. The CDR3, as DNA: TGTGCCAGCCGGGCAGGGCCAAACTATGGCTACACCTTC.

This chain connects TRBV6-1 to TRBJ2-7, with 11 positions matching TRBD2. The germline V gene encodes CDR1 MNHNS and CDR2 SASEGT. Trimming at V came to 6 bases and at J to 6 bases, leaving 10 bases not matched to a gene. The CDR3 spans 15 residues. This chain's CDR3 is CASSSTSGRPIEQYF. The CDR3 coding sequence is TGTGCCAGCAGCAGCACTAGCGGGAGACCCATCGAGCAGTACTTC.

This clonotype has just a few counts. This chain uses TRBV12-3 or TRBV12-4 with TRBJ1-6; D is unclear. V was clipped by 5 bases and J by 1 base, with 6 bases between them. The CDR3 extends over 14 amino acids. In nucleotides, the CDR3 is TGTGCCAGCAGTCTTGTATCCTATAATTCACCCCTCCACTTT. Translated, it gives CASSLVSYNSPLHF.

This clonotype has more than one count but fewer than ten. V usage is TRBV29-1 and J usage is TRBJ2-2; 7 nucleotides agree with TRBD2. CDR3 length: 15 residues. Losses at the gene ends were 3 bases for V and 1 base for J; bases not matched to a gene: 5. The V gene's germline CDR1 is SQVTM and CDR2 ANQGSEA. The DNA of the CDR3 is TGCAGCGTTGATGGTGGGGGGGGGAACACCGGGGAGCTGTTTTTT. As protein: CSVDGGGGNTGELFF.